What follows are 18 T cell receptor beta chains derived from one specimen sequenced in a study of T cell responses to AZD1222 COVID-19 vaccine. Assay used: immunoSEQ multiplex PCR; TCRdb lists only in-frame clones, some missing. In the table there are 95,000 to 150,000 clones, around 88% of which are singletons. The sequences come from peripheral blood, collected on day 0 of MenACWY control vaccination. Every receptor here comes from an adult in good health.

The gene calls are TRBV12-3 or TRBV12-4 and TRBJ2-7; the D is unclear. V lost 7 bases and J 6 bases, leaving 13 bases between the germline ends. There are 12 residues in the CDR3. The CDR3 DNA is TGTGCCAGCACCCCCCAGAAGGGCGAGCAGTACTTC. Translation gives CASTPQKGEQYF.

The chain combines TRBV5-1 with TRBJ2-1; tentative D call: TRBD1 (5 bases). Germline values: CDR1 SGHRS, CDR2 YFSETQ. The CDR3 has 15 amino acids. Trimming stripped 0 bases from V and 8 bases from J, with 15 bases between. CDR3 nucleotides: TGCGCCAGCAGCTTGGGGCAGGGAATATACGATGAGCAGTTCTTC. Translated: CASSLGQGIYDEQFF.

The chain joins TRBV18 to TRBJ1-2, with 8 bases aligning to TRBD1. With V trimmed by 6 bases and J by 2 bases, 5 bases remained unmatched. The CDR3 consists of 14 residues. Germline V gene data show CDR1 as KGHSH and CDR2 as LQKENI. CDR3 coding DNA: TGTGCCAGCTCGCCGGACAGGGCCAACTATGGCTACACCTTC. Amino acid sequence: CASSPDRANYGYTF.

The chain is built from TRBV5-1 and TRBJ2-5, with 8 bases aligning to TRBD2. CDR3 length equals 15 residues. The germline CDR1 and CDR2 sequences are SGHRS and YFSETQ. Trimming took 2 bases from V and 4 from J; bases not matched to a gene: 7. The CDR3 nucleotides read TGCGCCAGCAGCTTCCAGCCTCGGGAGGGAGAGACCCAGTACTTC. Protein sequence: CASSFQPREGETQYF.

V usage is TRBV7-2 and J usage is TRBJ1-2; 8 bases align to TRBD1. This CDR3 is 15 amino acids long. Per germline, CDR1 SGHTA and CDR2 FQGNSA. The ends lost 3 bases at V and 0 bases at J; junction bases unmatched: 3. CDR3 coding DNA: TGTGCCAGCAGCTTGGACAGGGCTGCTAACTATGGCTACACCTTC. Protein: CASSLDRAANYGYTF. The full variable domain, completed using reference TRBV7-2 and TRBJ1-2, is GAGVSQSPSNKVTEKGKDVELRCDPISGHTALYWYRQSLGQGLEFLIYFQGNSAPDKSGLPSDRFSAERTGGSVSTLTIQRTQQEDSAVYLCASSLDRAANYGYTFGSGTRLTVV.

This sequence joins TRBV7-2 and TRBJ2-1; 11 bases map to TRBD2. This CDR3 is 18 amino acids long. V gave up 0 bases and J gave up 4 bases; unmatched junction bases: 8. The germline gives CDR1 SGHTA, CDR2 FQGNSA. As DNA, the CDR3 is TGTGCCAGCAGCTTAGCCCAGCGCACTAGCGGGAGATACAATGAGCAGTTCTTC. Translated: CASSLAQRTSGRYNEQFF.

This chain connects TRBV6-4 to TRBJ2-3, with TRBD2 matching 8 bases. The germline gives CDR1 MRHNA, CDR2 SNTAGT. The V gene end was trimmed by 1 base and the J gene end by 0 bases; junction bases not matched to a gene: 3. The CDR3 spans 16 residues. CDR3 protein: CASSDLASGSTDTQYF. In DNA form, the CDR3 reads TGTGCCAGCAGTGACTTGGCTAGCGGGAGCACAGATACGCAGTATTTT.

The chain is built from TRBV27 and TRBJ1-6, with 9 bases lining up with TRBD1. This CDR3 has 13 amino acids. In germline, CDR1 is MNHEY, CDR2 SMNVEV (reference sequence). V lost 8 bases, J lost 10 bases, and 6 bases stayed unmatched. The CDR3 DNA is TGTGCCAGCTCGGGACAGGGAGGCTCACCCCTCCACTTT. It yields the protein CASSGQGGSPLHF.

J is TRBJ2-1 and V is TRBV11-1; the D is unclear. This CDR3 spans 14 amino acids. Trimming cost V 2 bases and J 3 bases, with 8 bases left between them. Germline values: CDR1 SGHAT, CDR2 FQDESV (reference sequence). CDR3 nucleotides: TGTGCCAGCAGCTTATCGAGCTACTACAATGAGCAGTTCTTC. Translated: CASSLSSYYNEQFF.

The gene calls are TRBV16 and TRBJ1-4; 11 bases are shared with TRBD1. V lost 1 base to trimming and J lost 10 bases; unmatched junction nucleotides: 5. This CDR3 region has 15 residues. The germline V gene has CDR1 KGHSY and CDR2 FQNENV. This chain's CDR3 is CASSQLDRGHGKLFF. CDR3 DNA sequence: TGTGCCAGCAGCCAATTGGACAGGGGGCATGGAAAACTGTTTTTT.

V is TRBV6-5 and J is TRBJ2-2; 11 nucleotides match TRBD1. Trimming at V came to 6 bases and at J to 6 bases, leaving 3 bases not matched to a gene. This CDR3 region has 14 residues. The germline V gene encodes CDR1 MNHEY and CDR2 SVGAGI. The DNA of the CDR3 is TGTGCCAGCAGAGGACAGGGGGCGTCCGGGGAGCTGTTTTTT. It specifies CASRGQGASGELFF.

The V gene is TRBV2, the J gene TRBJ1-2; D not resolved. Trimming removed 2 bases from V and 8 bases from J, with 15 bases in between. The germline gives CDR1 SNHLY, CDR2 FYNNEI. The length of the CDR3 is 14 residues. The CDR3 DNA sequence: TGTGCCAGCAGTGAAAGACTAAGGGTCTGGGGCTACACCTTC. Its translation is CASSERLRVWGYTF.

The chain employs TRBV5-1 and TRBJ2-2, with 9 bases fitting TRBD2. Germline CDR1 SGHRS, CDR2 YFSETQ. The CDR3 totals 17 residues. With V trimmed by 2 bases and J by 6 bases, 11 bases remained unmatched. CDR3 nucleotides: TGCGCCAGCAGCTTTGGGCTAGCGGGAAGTTTAGCCGGGGAGCTGTTTTTT. Translated, it gives CASSFGLAGSLAGELFF.

The rearrangement joins TRBV27 to TRBJ1-5, with 9 positions matching TRBD1. After removal of 5 bases from V and 6 bases from J, the junction contained 5 bases not matched to a gene. Germline V gives CDR1 MNHEY, CDR2 SMNVEV (reference sequence). The CDR3 runs 14 residues. CDR3 in amino acids: CASSPWDRAQPQHF. CDR3 coding DNA: TGTGCCAGCAGTCCATGGGACAGGGCTCAGCCCCAGCATTTT.

V and J are TRBV7-9 and TRBJ2-3, with 7 nucleotides matching TRBD2. The V gene's germline CDR1 is SEHNR and CDR2 FQNEAQ (reference sequence). The CDR3 length is 15 residues. The V gene end was trimmed by 2 bases and the J gene end by 3 bases; junction bases not matched to a gene: 5. The CDR3 nucleotides are TGTGCCAGCAGCTTACGCGGGAGATTAACAGATACGCAGTATTTT. Its translation is CASSLRGRLTDTQYF.

This chain links TRBV2 with TRBJ1-6; TRBD1 is a possible D gene (5 bases). The germline V gene encodes CDR1 SNHLY and CDR2 FYNNEI. The CDR3 consists of 15 residues. Trimming left V 6 bases short and J 4 bases short, with 13 bases between. For the CDR3, the DNA is TGTGCCAGCAGCCAACGGGGGGAATATAATTCACCCCTCCACTTT. As protein: CASSQRGEYNSPLHF.

This chain connects TRBV4-1 to TRBJ1-2, with 8 bases identical to TRBD1. The CDR3 has 17 amino acids. Germline V gene sequence: CDR1 MGHRA, CDR2 YSYEKL. The ends lost 0 bases at V and 6 bases at J; junction bases unmatched: 12. This CDR3 is CASSQDLAGGQGDGYTF. In DNA, the CDR3 is TGCGCCAGCAGCCAAGACCTGGCCGGCGGACAGGGTGATGGCTACACCTTC.

The chain uses TRBV6-4 and TRBJ2-2; a weak D match, TRBD1 (6 bases). V lost 5 bases to trimming and J lost 6 bases, with 10 bases between them. CDR3 length equals 13 residues. Germline-derived CDR1 and CDR2 are MRHNA and SNTAGT. The CDR3 DNA sequence: TGTGCCAGCAGTCCACAGGGCCCCGGGGAGCTGTTTTTT. Its protein is CASSPQGPGELFF.